A single sample is the source of the 5 T cell receptor delta chains below, sequenced in a study of Vδ1+ human thymocytes. Study-level points and caveats: In the thymus, TRG and TRD repertoires looked highly polyclonal with Gaussian CDR3 lengths.

Sequences come from RNA converted to cDNA by reverse transcription. Pooled V-gene forward primers with one constant-region reverse primer generated the CDR3 amplicons by multiplex PCR. TCRdb reran clone calling via CATT on the multiplex PCR reads. The sample contains 80,000 or so delta-chain clones, around 34% of which appear only once. Antigen specificity for these receptors is unknown. Material: Vdelta1+ gamma-delta thymocytes from the thymus. The sample's subset: FACS-sorted CD3+ TCRalphabeta- TCRVdelta1+ TCRVdelta2- thymocytes. The receptors originated from a boy under two years old who had congenital heart surgery.

This clone has only a few counts. The J gene is TRDJ1, the V gene TRDV2; 8 positions match TRDD3. Trimming removed 2 bases from V and 0 bases from J; junction bases left unmatched: 28. Germline lookup yields CDR1 GEAIGNYY and CDR2 EKD. There are 23 residues in the CDR3. The DNA for the CDR3 is TGTGCCTGTGACATAGTGTGGTTCCTTCCCCTATACTGCTGGGGGAGGTACACCGATAAACTCATCTTT. It codes for CACDIVWFLPLYCWGRYTDKLIF.

J is TRDJ1 and V is TRDV1, with TRDD3 matching over 10 bases. Per the germline V gene, CDR1 is TSWWSYY and CDR2 is QGS. The J segment lost 7 bases and the V segment lost 1 base, leaving 18 bases of the junction unmatched. The CDR3 contains 19 residues. CDR3 sequence (DNA): TGTGCTCTTGGGGAACCCCCCAGGGGGGGATACGCGCGTCAGGGTAAACTCATCTTT. Translation: CALGEPPRGGYARQGKLIF.

This clone came up a few times. The chain combines TRDV1 with TRDJ1, with 8 nucleotides matching TRDD3. Germline-derived CDR1 and CDR2 are TSWWSYY and QGS. The ends lost 0 bases at V and 0 bases at J; junction bases unmatched: 15. The CDR3 totals 20 residues. Here the CDR3 reads CALGELGVGGGGSYTDKLIF. The CDR3 region has the DNA TGTGCTCTTGGGGAACTAGGGGTAGGAGGTGGGGGATCGTACACCGATAAACTCATCTTT.

This clone was detected only a few times. The chain carries TRDV1 and TRDJ1, with D possibly TRDD3 on 6 matching bases. The CDR3 is 24 residues long. Germline V gene sequence: CDR1 TSWWSYY, CDR2 QGS. Trimming removed 0 bases at V and 1 base at J, with 36 bases between. The CDR3 sequence is CALGELEWFTSIMGITGATDKLIF. CDR3 nucleotides: TGTGCTCTTGGGGAACTAGAGTGGTTCACCAGCATAATGGGGATCACGGGAGCCACCGATAAACTCATCTTT.

This clone was recorded a few times. The chain couples TRDV1 to TRDJ1; D might be TRDD3 (6 bases). CDR3 length: 23 residues. CDR1 TSWWSYY and CDR2 QGS come from the germline V gene. V lost 4 bases, J lost 3 bases, and 39 bases lay in between. The DNA of the CDR3 is TGTGCTCTTGGGGCCATTTCCAAACCACACCAACAAGGGGGGACCCGAGCCTCCGATAAACTCATCTTT. It is translated as CALGAISKPHQQGGTRASDKLIF.